The 25 T cell receptor beta chains reported below all come from one sample, sequenced in a study of T cell changes during pregnancy in multiple sclerosis. Sequencing was performed with immunoSEQ multiplex PCR; in TCRdb, only in-frame clones are kept and a portion is missing. The profile shows about 110,000 clones, about 90% of them singletons. The starting material was peripheral blood, obtained before pregnancy. The receptor set was obtained from a female donor with multiple sclerosis, enrolled in a pregnancy study.

The chain uses TRBV7-6 and TRBJ2-5, with 11 bases lining up with TRBD2. Germline CDR1 SGHVS, CDR2 FNYEAQ. V trimming: 1 base; J trimming: 5 bases; junction bases outside the gene matches: 9. This CDR3 is built from 17 residues. The DNA of the CDR3 is TGTGCCAGCAGCTTAGGGCAGGCTAGCGGGGGGCGTGAGACCCAGTACTTC. Its protein product is CASSLGQASGGRETQYF.

The chain combines TRBV4-1 with TRBJ1-3; D gene ambiguous. The germline gives CDR1 MGHRA, CDR2 YSYEKL. CDR3 length: 13 residues. Trimming took off 2 bases at V and 4 bases at J, with 6 bases between the two ends. The CDR3 spells CASSQSPGNTIYF. Here the CDR3 DNA reads TGCGCCAGCAGCCAAAGCCCCGGAAACACCATATATTTT.

This rearrangement joins TRBV11-1 to TRBJ2-1; TRBD2 matches at 9 bases. There are 14 residues in the CDR3. V trimming: 3 bases; J trimming: 7 bases; junction bases outside the gene matches: 4. CDR1 is SGHAT, CDR2 FQDESV, per germline (reference sequence). This CDR3 is CASSLGGGANEQFF. The CDR3 DNA reads TGTGCCAGCAGCTTGGGCGGGGGGGCGAATGAGCAGTTCTTC.

The chain links TRBV23-1 to TRBJ1-4; D unresolved. TRBV23-1 is annotated as an ORF whose role is uncertain. The V and J ends lost 0 bases and 8 bases respectively, with 22 bases between them. The CDR3 is 18 residues long. This CDR3 is CASSQSRPQIPPGEKLFF. The DNA of the CDR3 is TGCGCCAGCAGTCAATCGAGGCCCCAGATACCTCCGGGGGAAAAACTGTTTTTT.

V usage is TRBV28 and J usage is TRBJ2-7, with D perhaps TRBD1 (6 bases). The CDR3 contains 14 residues. V was shortened by 1 base and J by 5 bases, with 12 bases between the two germline ends. The V gene's germline CDR1 is MDHEN and CDR2 SYDVKM. CDR3 in DNA: TGTGCCAGCAGTTTATCGGGGACATGGCACGAGCAGTACTTC. This gives the protein CASSLSGTWHEQYF.

This chain joins TRBV21-1 and TRBJ2-1; TRBD1 is the table's D call, not checked against the DNA. TRBV21-1 is a pseudogene. The CDR3 covers 14 residues. CDR3 loop: CANRQGVNHNEQFF. The CDR3 DNA reads TGTGCCAACCGACAGGGGGTTAACCACAATGAGCAGTTCTTC.

This clone came up many times. Other DNA sequences of this sample code for an identical CDR3. The rearrangement links TRBV6-1 to TRBJ2-7, with 11 positions matching TRBD2. The CDR3 sequence is 15 residues long. Germline CDR1 MNHNS, CDR2 SASEGT. V trimming: 3 bases; J trimming: 4 bases; junction bases outside the gene matches: 5. The CDR3 region is CASSEASGGSYEQYF. The CDR3 region has the DNA TGTGCCAGCAGTGAGGCTAGCGGGGGGTCTTACGAGCAGTACTTC.

The chain combines TRBV7-8 with TRBJ1-5; D not resolved. V was cut by 2 bases and J by 4 bases, with 12 bases left in between. The CDR3 is 15 amino acids. CDR1 and CDR2 from the germline V gene are SGHVS and FQNEAQ. CDR3: CASSLYGTKNQPQHF. The CDR3 nucleotides read TGTGCCAGCAGCTTATACGGTACCAAAAATCAGCCCCAGCATTTT.

The chain is built from TRBV5-1 and TRBJ1-2; 7 nucleotides align to TRBD1. V shed 2 bases, J shed 0 bases, and the junction held 10 bases outside the gene matches. The CDR3 consists of 17 residues. Per the germline V gene, CDR1 is SGHRS and CDR2 is YFSETQ. The DNA for the CDR3 is TGCGCCAGCAGCTTTCCGATCTTGGGACAGACTAACTATGGCTACACCTTC. Translated, it gives CASSFPILGQTNYGYTF.

This rearrangement joins TRBV10-3 to TRBJ1-1, with 9 bases aligning to TRBD1. The ends lost 6 bases at V and 4 bases at J; junction bases unmatched: 12. Per germline, CDR1 ENHRY and CDR2 SYGVKD. The CDR3 is made up of 16 amino acids. In DNA form, the CDR3 reads TGTGCCATCAGAGATGGACAGGGGATTCTGGGCACTGAAGCTTTCTTT. Residues: CAIRDGQGILGTEAFF.

This chain joins TRBV19 and TRBJ2-3; D is possibly TRBD2 (5 bases). Trimming removed 2 bases from V and 7 bases from J, with 13 bases in between. The germline V gene has CDR1 LNHDA and CDR2 SQIVND (reference sequence). This CDR3 contains 14 residues. In DNA, the CDR3 is TGTGCCAGTAGTATACGGGTACTAGGTAATACGCAGTATTTT. Translated, it gives CASSIRVLGNTQYF.

The sample holds a few counts of this clone. V usage is TRBV5-5 and J usage is TRBJ2-2, with no clear D. This CDR3 region has 13 residues. The germline V gene encodes CDR1 SGHKS and CDR2 YYEKEE (reference sequence). V was clipped by 4 bases and J by 4 bases, with 8 bases between them. For the CDR3, the DNA is TGTGCCAGCAGCCAAACGAGCACCGGGGAGCTGTTTTTT. It encodes CASSQTSTGELFF.

The rearrangement joins TRBV6-1 to TRBJ2-1; D perhaps matches TRBD2 (7 bases). CDR3 length: 17 amino acids. Between the trimmed V and J ends, which lost 0 bases and 9 bases, there was a span of 21 bases. Germline V gene data show CDR1 as MNHNS and CDR2 as SASEGT. CDR3 residues: CASSEAGGFTGIGEQFF. The CDR3 DNA reads as TGTGCCAGCAGTGAAGCGGGGGGGTTCACAGGGATCGGTGAGCAGTTCTTC.

The chain joins TRBV28 to TRBJ1-5; D call uncertain. CDR1 and CDR2 (germline): MDHEN, SYDVKM. There are 14 residues in the CDR3. Between the trimmed V and J ends, which lost 7 bases and 4 bases, there was a span of 14 bases. CDR3 region: CASNPDKANQPQHF. CDR3 nucleotide sequence: TGTGCCAGCAACCCCGACAAGGCGAATCAGCCCCAGCATTTT. Full variable domain (rest looked up from reference TRBV28 and TRBJ1-5): DVKVTQSSRYLVKRTGEKVFLECVQDMDHENMFWYRQDPGLGLRLIYFSYDVKMKEKGDIPEGYSVSREKKERFSLILESASTNQTSMYLCASNPDKANQPQHFGDGTRLSIL.

The chain couples TRBV7-3 to TRBJ2-3; D is perhaps TRBD1 (5 bases). V lost 2 bases and J lost 4, with 10 bases in between. In germline, CDR1 is SGHTA, CDR2 FQGTGA. This CDR3 contains 14 residues. The CDR3 region has the DNA TGTGCCAGCAGCTTACAGGGTTTCGCAGATACGCAGTATTTT. Protein product: CASSLQGFADTQYF. The full variable domain, rest sourced from reference TRBV7-3 and TRBJ2-3, is GAGVSQTPSNKVTEKGKYVELRCDPISGHTALYWYRQSLGQGPEFLIYFQGTGAADDSGLPNDRFFAVRPEGSVSTLKIQRTERGDSAVYLCASSLQGFADTQYFGPGTRLTVL.

This clone was counted once. The chain employs TRBV28 and TRBJ2-2, with 14 bases matching TRBD2. Trimming took 5 bases from V and 4 from J; bases not matched to a gene: 3. Per the germline V gene, CDR1 is MDHEN and CDR2 is SYDVKM. This CDR3 is built from 16 residues. CDR3 residues: CASSGTSGSVTGELFF. CDR3 sequence (DNA): TGTGCCAGCAGTGGGACTAGCGGGAGTGTCACCGGGGAGCTGTTTTTT.

This sequence joins TRBV7-2 and TRBJ2-5; the D is unclear. Looked up from germline, CDR1 is SGHTA and CDR2 is FQGNSA. Trimming stripped 5 bases from V and 5 bases from J, with 9 bases between. The CDR3 is 12 residues long. DNA for the CDR3: TGTGCCAGCAGCAGAATCCAGGAGACCCAGTACTTC. This sequence encodes CASSRIQETQYF.

J is TRBJ2-3 and V is TRBV27; 7 bases line up with TRBD2. The CDR3 covers 16 residues. Germline V gene sequence: CDR1 MNHEY, CDR2 SMNVEV (reference sequence). V gave up 3 bases and J gave up 0 bases; unmatched junction bases: 6. CDR3 amino acids: CASSFLADYSTDTQYF. CDR3 nucleotide sequence: TGTGCCAGCAGTTTCCTAGCGGACTATAGCACAGATACGCAGTATTTT.

The gene calls are TRBV5-1 and TRBJ1-1; D ambiguous. This CDR3 is 13 amino acids long. Trimming cost V 0 bases and J 10 bases, with 13 bases left between them. CDR1 and CDR2 (germline): SGHRS, YFSETQ. CDR3 region: CASSLVREAVAFF. DNA of the CDR3: TGCGCCAGCAGCTTGGTTAGGGAGGCGGTAGCTTTCTTT.

The rearrangement joins TRBV6-1 to TRBJ1-2; D gene unclear. The V end lost 10 bases, the J end lost 3 bases, and 9 bases lay between the germline ends. Germline assignment: CDR1 MNHNS and CDR2 SASEGT. The CDR3 length is 11 residues. CDR3 DNA sequence: TGTGCCACCCGGGAGTACTATGGCTACACCTTC. Translating gives CATREYYGYTF.

This chain joins TRBV14 and TRBJ2-3; a possible D gene is TRBD1 (6 bases). In germline, CDR1 is SGHDN, CDR2 FVKESK. Trimming stripped 0 bases from V and 2 bases from J, with 12 bases between. CDR3 length: 16 amino acids. CDR3: CASSQDQGWNTDTQYF. The CDR3 coding sequence is TGTGCCAGCAGCCAAGACCAGGGGTGGAACACAGATACGCAGTATTTT. Together with reference TRBV14 and TRBJ2-3, the CDR3 gives the full variable domain: EAGVTQFPSHSVIEKGQTVTLRCDPISGHDNLYWYRRVMGKEIKFLLHFVKESKQDESGMPNNRFLAERTGGTYSTLKVQPAELEDSGVYFCASSQDQGWNTDTQYFGPGTRLTVL.

The chain uses TRBV7-6 and TRBJ1-5; 7 nucleotides match TRBD1. The CDR3 spans 15 residues. After removal of 1 base from V and 6 bases from J, the junction contained 6 bases not matched to a gene. CDR1 SGHVS and CDR2 FNYEAQ come from the germline V gene. The CDR3 DNA sequence: TGTGCCAGCAGCTTAGGACAGGGTGAACGTCAGCCCCAGCATTTT. Protein sequence: CASSLGQGERQPQHF.

The rearrangement joins TRBV11-3 to TRBJ1-4; 9 bases align to TRBD1. This CDR3 comprises 16 residues. V was pared by 3 bases and J by 6 bases, with 8 bases of the junction left unmatched. Germline CDR1 reads SGHNT; CDR2 reads YENEEA. The CDR3 sequence: CASSFTWTGEDEKLFF. In nucleotides, the CDR3 is TGTGCCAGCAGCTTTACCTGGACAGGGGAGGATGAAAAACTGTTTTTT. Based on the CDR3 plus reference TRBV11-3 and TRBJ1-4, the full variable domain is EAGVVQSPRYKIIEKKQPVAFWCNPISGHNTLYWYLQNLGQGPELLIRYENEEAVDDSQLPKDRFSAERLKGVDSTLKIQPAELGDSAVYLCASSFTWTGEDEKLFFGSGTQLSVL.

This chain joins TRBV19 and TRBJ2-5, with TRBD2 identical over 7 bases. The J segment lost 1 base and the V segment lost 5 bases, leaving 7 bases of the junction unmatched. This CDR3 is built from 15 residues. CDR1 and CDR2 from the germline V gene are LNHDA and SQIVND (reference sequence). DNA for the CDR3: TGTGCCAGTAGTCCAACTAGCGCCTTCCAAGAGACCCAGTACTTC. Amino acid sequence: CASSPTSAFQETQYF.

This chain joins TRBV7-9 and TRBJ2-4; maybe TRBD1 (8 bases). The germline gives CDR1 SEHNR, CDR2 FQNEAQ (reference sequence). The CDR3 is 17 amino acids. V was cut by 3 bases and J by 3 bases, with 18 bases left in between. The CDR3 DNA is TGTGCCAGCAGCTTCAACGACAGGGGAGGGGGCAAAAACATTCAGTACTTC. The encoded protein is CASSFNDRGGGKNIQYF.